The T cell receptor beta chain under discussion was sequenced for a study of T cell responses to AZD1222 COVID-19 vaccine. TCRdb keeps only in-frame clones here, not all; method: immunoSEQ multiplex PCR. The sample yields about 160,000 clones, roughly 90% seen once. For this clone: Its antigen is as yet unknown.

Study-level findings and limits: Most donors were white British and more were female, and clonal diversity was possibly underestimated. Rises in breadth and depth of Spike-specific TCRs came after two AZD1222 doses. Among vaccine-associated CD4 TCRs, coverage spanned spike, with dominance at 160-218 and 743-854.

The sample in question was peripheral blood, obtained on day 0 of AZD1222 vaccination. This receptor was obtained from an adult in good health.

CDR3 residues: CASSLEGGRNTEAFF. In DNA form, the CDR3 reads TGTGCCAGCAGCTTAGAGGGCGGAAGGAACACTGAAGCTTTCTTT. The chain carries TRBV11-1 and TRBJ1-1; D call uncertain. The CDR3 covers 15 residues. The germline gives CDR1 SGHAT, CDR2 FQDESV (reference sequence). Deletions cut 1 base from V and 1 base from J, with 10 bases between.